A single sample gave rise to the 10 T cell receptor beta chains below, sequenced in a study of cytomegalovirus exposure and HLA in healthy donors. PCR amplification relied on 60 Vbeta primers (plus 13 Jbeta primers). Assay used: immunoSEQ multiplex PCR; TCRdb lists only in-frame clones, some missing. The table shows roughly 240,000 clones, with 78% occurring only once. Sequencing used PBMCs. These receptors came from a boy aged 5-17 years in good health and CMV-seronegative.

This rearrangement joins TRBV5-1 to TRBJ2-2; TRBD1 agrees at 7 bases. The length of the CDR3 is 14 residues. Germline-derived CDR1 and CDR2 are SGHRS and YFSETQ. Trimming at V came to 6 bases and at J to 1 base, leaving 3 bases not matched to a gene. This CDR3 reads CASIGQENTGELFF. DNA for the CDR3: TGCGCCAGCATTGGACAGGAGAACACCGGGGAGCTGTTTTTT.

This clone was picked up one time. The CDR3 DNA reads TGTGCCACCAGCAGAGATCCAGGGGGCGAAAACATTCAGTACTTC. Translating gives CATSRDPGGENIQYF. V usage is TRBV15 and J usage is TRBJ2-4, with 8 bases fitting TRBD1. This CDR3 is built from 15 residues. The V gene end was trimmed by 0 bases and the J gene end by 5 bases; junction bases not matched to a gene: 3. Germline V gives CDR1 LNHNV, CDR2 YYDKDF (reference sequence).

The J gene is TRBJ2-3, the V gene TRBV5-1; 8 bases are a match to TRBD2. V dropped 4 bases and J dropped 0; count of bases not matched to a gene: 7. The V gene's germline CDR1 is SGHRS and CDR2 YFSETQ. The CDR3 contains 16 residues. The CDR3 here is CASSEGLAKSTDTQYF. In DNA, the CDR3 is TGCGCCAGCAGCGAAGGACTAGCCAAAAGCACAGATACGCAGTATTTT.

The gene calls are TRBV10-3 and TRBJ2-5; perhaps TRBD2 as D (6 bases). Trimming pared 9 bases from V and 5 bases from J, leaving 19 bases between. This CDR3 comprises 14 residues. Germline CDR1 and CDR2: ENHRY and SYGVKD. The CDR3 DNA is TGTGCCATTAGGTCCGGGAGTGACCGCGAGACCCAGTACTTC. Protein product: CAIRSGSDRETQYF.

The chain uses TRBV27 and TRBJ1-5; TRBD1 is a possible D gene (6 bases). Per the germline V gene, CDR1 is MNHEY and CDR2 is SMNVEV (reference sequence). This CDR3 has 17 amino acids. The V gene lost 5 bases and the J gene lost 3 bases, with 20 bases spanning the gap. The CDR3 is CASSPNWGTKLNQPQHF. The CDR3 DNA reads TGTGCCAGCAGTCCTAATTGGGGGACAAAACTCAATCAGCCCCAGCATTTT.

The chain uses TRBV7-2 and TRBJ1-1, with D perhaps matching TRBD1 (6 bases). Trimming cost V 5 bases and J 2 bases, with 12 bases left between them. The CDR3 runs to 14 residues. Germline CDR1 is SGHTA and CDR2 is FQGNSA. The CDR3 DNA follows: TGTGCCAGCAGCCCCGGACAGAAAAACACTGAAGCTTTCTTT. It codes for CASSPGQKNTEAFF.

This clone was picked up a small number of times. The chain employs TRBV18 and TRBJ1-5, with D possibly matching TRBD1 (6 bases). This CDR3 has 14 residues. The V end was cut by 6 bases, the J end by 7 bases, with 16 bases between. CDR1 is KGHSH, CDR2 LQKENI, per germline. Here the CDR3 DNA reads TGTGCCAGCTCGGGGGGGCAGGGAGGCCAGCCCCAGCATTTT. Encoded protein: CASSGGQGGQPQHF.

This chain uses TRBV7-9 with TRBJ2-1; tentative D call: TRBD2 (5 bases). Trimming took 7 bases from V and 8 from J, leaving 15 bases between them. Germline V gives CDR1 SEHNR, CDR2 FQNEAQ (reference sequence). CDR3 length: 13 amino acids. CDR3 coding DNA: TGTGCCAGCACCTCCGAGATTAGCGATGAGCAGTTCTTC. This codes for CASTSEISDEQFF. Using reference TRBV7-9 and TRBJ2-1 for the parts outside the CDR3, the full variable domain is DTGVSQNPRHKITKRGQNVTFRCDPISEHNRLYWYRQTLGQGPEFLTYFQNEAQLEKSRLLSDRFSAERPKGSFSTLEIQRTEQGDSAMYLCASTSEISDEQFFGPGTRLTVL.

The rearrangement uses TRBV5-6 and TRBJ2-3; TRBD2 matches 13 bases. Germline V gene lookup returns CDR1 SGHDT and CDR2 YYEEEE. CDR3 size: 19 residues. Trimming removed 4 bases from V and 2 bases from J; junction bases left unmatched: 13. The CDR3 DNA reads TGTGCCAGCAGCCCGACTAGCGGGGGGCCCCACTCCCCCACAGATACGCAGTATTTT. This encodes CASSPTSGGPHSPTDTQYF.

The J gene is TRBJ2-3, the V gene TRBV5-1; 12 bases line up with TRBD2. The V segment lost 0 bases and the J segment 7 bases; nucleotides outside the gene matches: 6. CDR1 is SGHRS and CDR2 is YFSETQ in the germline V gene. The CDR3 has 16 amino acids. The CDR3 bases are TGCGCCAGCAGCTTGGGACTAGCGGGAGCTGGGAATACGCAGTATTTT. Translated: CASSLGLAGAGNTQYF.